A single sample is the source of the 28 T cell receptor beta chains below, sequenced in a study of read filtering for tumor transcriptome and immune sequencing (dated by TCRdb to the early 2020s). Sequencing took place on an Illumina HiSeq 4000. TCR libraries were built from approximately 400 ng RNA with the Immunoverse kit, using molecular barcoded adaptors covering alpha/delta and beta/gamma chains. The raw public data were reprocessed by TCRdb itself: fastp quality trimming at Q25, MiXCR clonotype calling, in-frame beta chains only. Rows are combined by CDR3 protein, so each entry shows the most common genes and DNA. The sample table holds about 25,000 distinct CDR3 sequences, of which about 20% were seen once. Around 52% of the sample is in the top ten clones. The sequencing input was a population of CD138-negative cells sorted from bone marrow. The sample's cell subset or site label, decoded: bone marrow mononuclear cells depleted of CD138+ plasma/myeloma cells by negative magnetic selection. The receptors were gathered from a donor older than 35 with multiple myeloma.

In this sample, this clonotype turned up many times. The chain links TRBV2 to TRBJ2-5, with D uncertain. V was pared by 5 bases and J by 4 bases, with 5 bases between. CDR1 and CDR2 from the germline V gene are SNHLY and FYNNEI. The CDR3 is 11 residues long. CDR3 protein: CASSIGETQYF. DNA for the CDR3: TGTGCCAGCAGTATCGGAGAGACCCAGTACTTC.

Of note for this clonotype: A much larger clone sits a single nucleotide away, making a read error possible. The chain couples TRBV7-3 to TRBJ1-1; D might be TRBD1 (6 bases). V dropped 2 bases and J dropped 7 bases, with 11 bases sitting between them. Germline V gene sequence: CDR1 SGHTA, CDR2 FQGTGA. This CDR3 comprises 13 residues. The CDR3 reads CASSLRGGIEAFF. Written as DNA, the CDR3 is TGTGCCAGCAGCTTACGGGGGGGCATTGAAGCTTTCTTT.

This clonotype occurred many times. DNA of the CDR3: TGTGCCAGCAGTTTTTACCCCGGGCCACGGTCAGCCTACGAGCAGTACTTC. Its translation: CASSFYPGPRSAYEQYF. The chain combines TRBV5-6 with TRBJ2-7, with D unclear. There are 17 residues in the CDR3. Trimming took 5 bases from V and 2 from J, leaving 23 bases between them. CDR1 and CDR2 (germline): SGHDT, YYEEEE.

This clonotype was seen many times. The gene calls are TRBV11-2 and TRBJ2-7; 7 positions match TRBD2. The CDR3 totals 13 residues. The V and J ends lost 6 bases and 3 bases, in that order; junction bases with no gene match: 5. Germline V gene sequence: CDR1 SGHAT, CDR2 FQNNGV. Written as DNA, the CDR3 is TGTGCCAGCAGTACTAGCGATTACTACGAGCAGTACTTC. This sequence encodes CASSTSDYYEQYF.

Only a few counts were recorded for this clonotype. The chain links TRBV18 to TRBJ1-2, with 7 bases aligning to TRBD1. In germline, CDR1 is KGHSH, CDR2 LQKENI. V shed 5 bases, J shed 1 base, and the junction held 7 bases outside the gene matches. CDR3 length: 15 residues. In DNA form, the CDR3 reads TGTGCCAGCTCAACCCAGACAGGGAATAACTATGGCTACACCTTC. Encoded protein: CASSTQTGNNYGYTF.

This clonotype occurred many times. V and J are TRBV7-6 and TRBJ1-1; TRBD1 matches 8 bases. The CDR3 loop spans 14 amino acids. Germline V CDR1 and CDR2: SGHVS, FNYEAQ. V lost 5 bases, J lost 3 bases, and 5 bases stayed unmatched. CDR3 in amino acids: CASSISGGDTEAFF. CDR3 nucleotides: TGTGCCAGCAGCATTTCAGGGGGCGACACTGAAGCTTTCTTT.

On this clonotype: An end of the junction does not agree with germline; a read error may underlie this. The CDR3 sequence: CSLEEQANEQFF. CDR3 DNA sequence: TGCAGCCTTGAGGAGCAGGCGAATGAGCAGTTCTTC. The chain is built from TRBV29-1 and TRBJ2-1; D is unclear. There are 12 residues in the CDR3. Germline assignment: CDR1 SQVTM and CDR2 ANQGSEA.

This clonotype showed up many times. V gene TRBV9 combines with J gene TRBJ2-5, with D perhaps matching TRBD1 or TRBD2 (6 bases each). Germline CDR1 and CDR2: SGDLS and YYNGEE. V lost 0 bases and J lost 4, with 13 bases in between. The CDR3 sequence is 15 residues long. The CDR3 is CASSVGGASGETQYF. The DNA of the CDR3 is TGTGCCAGCAGCGTAGGGGGGGCCTCGGGAGAGACCCAGTACTTC. The full variable domain, with the rest looked up from reference TRBV9 and TRBJ2-5, is DSGVTQTPKHLITATGQRVTLRCSPRSGDLSVYWYQQSLDQGLQFLIQYYNGEERAKGNILERFSAQQFPDLHSELNLSSLELGDSALYFCASSVGGASGETQYFGPGTRLLVL.

A remark on this clonotype: The junction shows a germline mismatch at one end, possibly a read error. V is TRBV2 and J is TRBJ1-5; 8 bases match TRBD1. The CDR3 length is 15 residues. From germline, CDR1 is SNHLY and CDR2 FYNNEI. The CDR3 bases are TGTGCCAGCGGTGAAATGGGACAGGCCAATCAGCCCCAGCATTTT. The encoded protein is CASGEMGQANQPQHF.

The chain couples TRBV12-3 or TRBV12-4 to TRBJ1-1; perhaps TRBD1 as D (5 bases). The CDR3 is made up of 14 amino acids. V was shortened by 0 bases and J by 4 bases, with 9 bases between the two germline ends. The CDR3 nucleotides are TGTGCCAGCAGTTTAGCGATAAGGGGCACTGAAGCTTTCTTT. It specifies CASSLAIRGTEAFF.

This clonotype has ten or more counts. The chain joins TRBV19 to TRBJ1-5, with a weak D call TRBD1 (5 bases). The CDR3 length is 17 residues. Trimming left V 9 bases short and J 0 bases short, with 21 bases between. The germline CDR1 and CDR2 sequences are LNHDA and SQIVND (reference sequence). The CDR3 coding sequence is TGTGCCAGCCACCCCCTCCGGGAGGGGAGTAGCAATCAGCCCCAGCATTTT. This sequence encodes CASHPLREGSSNQPQHF.

The chain links TRBV18 to TRBJ1-3; D not certain. The germline V gene encodes CDR1 KGHSH and CDR2 LQKENI. The CDR3 length is 11 residues. Deletions cut 2 bases from V and 7 bases from J, with 3 bases between. This CDR3 reads CASSPENTIYF. As DNA, the CDR3 is TGTGCCAGCTCACCAGAGAACACCATATATTTT.

The sample holds many counts of this clonotype. The chain uses TRBV7-6 and TRBJ2-1; TRBD2 aligns across 13 bases. V was pared by 5 bases and J by 7 bases, with 8 bases of the junction left unmatched. Germline V gene data show CDR1 as SGHVS and CDR2 as FNYEAQ. CDR3 length equals 16 residues. CDR3 nucleotide sequence: TGTGCCAGCAGCCAAGGGACTAGCGGGGCGCGGAATGAGCAGTTCTTC. Its translation is CASSQGTSGARNEQFF.

The chain has TRBV10-2 and TRBJ1-3, with D possibly matching TRBD1 (5 bases). The length of the CDR3 is 16 residues. The V end lost 3 bases, the J end lost 5 bases, and 17 bases lay between the germline ends. The germline V gene has CDR1 WSHSY and CDR2 SAAADI. CDR3: CASSEPTTGTRNTIYF. CDR3 coding DNA: TGCGCCAGCAGTGAACCCACAACGGGGACCCGAAACACCATATATTTT.

In this sample, this clonotype turned up many times. The chain joins TRBV6-2 or TRBV6-3 to TRBJ2-1; D unclear. Trimming removed 10 bases at V and 3 bases at J, with 10 bases between. CDR1 and CDR2 (germline): MNHEY, SVGEGT. The CDR3 runs 12 residues. Written as DNA, the CDR3 is TGTGCCACTAAGGACGGCTACAATGAGCAGTTCTTC. This codes for CATKDGYNEQFF.

This sequence joins TRBV3-1 and TRBJ2-7; the D gene could be TRBD1 or TRBD2 (5 bases each). The CDR3 covers 13 residues. Trimming took off 4 bases at V and 10 bases at J, with 17 bases between the two ends. Germline CDR1 reads LGHDT; CDR2 reads YNNKEL (reference sequence). The CDR3 here is CASSPSRTGGQYF. The DNA of the CDR3 is TGTGCCAGCAGCCCTTCCCGTACTGGGGGACAGTACTTC.

The chain employs TRBV19 and TRBJ2-3; D remains unclear. Germline CDR1 and CDR2: LNHDA and SQIVND (reference sequence). This CDR3 spans 13 amino acids. V lost 1 base and J lost 4, with 6 bases in between. CDR3 amino acids: CASSIGEADTQYF. The CDR3 DNA follows: TGTGCCAGTAGTATAGGAGAGGCAGATACGCAGTATTTT.

This clonotype came up a few times. The chain joins TRBV9 to TRBJ2-1, with D maybe TRBD1 (6 bases). CDR3 length: 14 amino acids. Trimming cost V 10 bases and J 2 bases, with 16 bases left between them. Germline-derived CDR1 and CDR2 are SGDLS and YYNGEE. The CDR3 nucleotides read TGTGCCTGCGCCACTGGGGGCGCCTACAATGAGCAGTTCTTC. This sequence encodes CACATGGAYNEQFF.

The chain combines TRBV3-1 with TRBJ1-1; D is uncertain. Trimming stripped 0 bases from V and 4 bases from J, with 9 bases between. The CDR3 covers 14 residues. Germline CDR1 is LGHDT and CDR2 is YNNKEL (reference sequence). CDR3 sequence: CASSQDGTSTEAFF. The CDR3 DNA reads as TGTGCCAGCAGCCAAGACGGAACCTCCACTGAAGCTTTCTTT.

There are many counts of this clonotype. In DNA form, the CDR3 reads TGTGCCAGCAGCCAAGACGAGGGGGCGAACACCGGGGAGCTGTTTTTT. Its translation is CASSQDEGANTGELFF. The chain joins TRBV3-1 to TRBJ2-2; TRBD1 might be the D (6 bases). Looked up from germline, CDR1 is LGHDT and CDR2 is YNNKEL (reference sequence). This CDR3 has 16 residues. The V gene lost 0 bases and the J gene lost 0 bases, with 8 bases spanning the gap.

There are many counts of this clonotype. The rearrangement uses TRBV29-1 and TRBJ1-1; TRBD1 might be the D (5 bases). There are 12 residues in the CDR3. Germline assignment: CDR1 SQVTM and CDR2 ANQGSEA. V was cut by 4 bases and J by 1 base, with 7 bases left in between. For the CDR3, the DNA is TGCAGCGTTGGGGGGGGGAACACTGAAGCTTTCTTT. Its protein product is CSVGGGNTEAFF.

The chain links TRBV3-1 to TRBJ2-3, with 11 bases that match TRBD2. CDR3 length: 18 residues. V lost 5 bases, J lost 0 bases, and 10 bases stayed unmatched. Per germline, CDR1 LGHDT and CDR2 YNNKEL (reference sequence). The DNA of the CDR3 is TGTGCCAGCAGCAAAGGGTCCCTAGCGGGGGGCAGCACAGATACGCAGTATTTT. It translates to CASSKGSLAGGSTDTQYF.

This clonotype was recorded many times. CDR3 in DNA: TGCAGCGACGTAGGGGGCGCGGGCACAGATACGCAGTATTTT. This translates into CSDVGGAGTDTQYF. The J gene is TRBJ2-3, the V gene TRBV29-1, with 7 nucleotides matching TRBD1. The CDR3 covers 14 residues. J lost 1 base, V lost 7 bases, and 8 bases had no gene match. Per germline, CDR1 SQVTM and CDR2 ANQGSEA.

A word on this clonotype: At one boundary the junction diverges from the germline segment, which might be a read error. The DNA of the CDR3 is TGCAGTGCTAGAGAGGACAGGGCCCCCTACGAGCTGTACTTC. It is translated as CSAREDRAPYELYF. This chain connects TRBV20-1 to TRBJ2-7; 8 positions agree with TRBD1. Looked up from germline, CDR1 is DFQATT and CDR2 is SNEGSKA (reference sequence). This CDR3 comprises 14 residues.

Notes on this clonotype: With a much larger clone just one base away, this may be a read error. The V call is TRBV15, the J call TRBJ1-4; 8 bases agree with TRBD1. Germline V gene lookup returns CDR1 LNHNV and CDR2 YYDKDF (reference sequence). The CDR3 spans 15 residues. CDR3 loop: CTTSPRQGLNEKLFF. The CDR3, as DNA: TGTACCACCAGCCCCAGACAGGGGCTGAATGAAAAACTGTTTTTT.

This clonotype is medium-sized. This CDR3 reads CASSRGLASGLDVDNEQFF. The CDR3 coding sequence is TGTGCCAGCAGCAGGGGCCTTGCAAGCGGGCTAGACGTTGACAATGAGCAGTTCTTC. The chain combines TRBV11-3 with TRBJ2-1; weak D call: TRBD2 (6 bases). Trimming removed 5 bases at V and 5 bases at J, with 28 bases between. The CDR3 extends over 19 amino acids. Germline V gene sequence: CDR1 SGHNT, CDR2 YENEEA.

This clonotype occurred once. This may be a read error: a much more frequent sequence differs by one nucleotide. J is TRBJ2-2 and V is TRBV5-1; weak D call: TRBD2 (6 bases). The germline V gene encodes CDR1 SGHRS and CDR2 YFSETQ. The CDR3 is 14 residues long. The CDR3 bases are TGCGCCAGCAGCTTGGCGGCAGGGACCGGGGGGCTGTTTTTT. Translation: CASSLAAGTGGLFF.

This clonotype showed up many times. The gene calls are TRBV3-1 and TRBJ2-1; D assignment may be TRBD1 or TRBD2 (6 bases each). Germline-derived CDR1 and CDR2 are LGHDT and YNNKEL (reference sequence). The CDR3 sequence is 17 residues long. Trimming took 0 bases from V and 0 from J, leaving 12 bases between them. The CDR3 DNA follows: TGTGCCAGCAGCCAAGAAGGAAGGGGGGCCTCCTACAATGAGCAGTTCTTC. This gives the protein CASSQEGRGASYNEQFF.